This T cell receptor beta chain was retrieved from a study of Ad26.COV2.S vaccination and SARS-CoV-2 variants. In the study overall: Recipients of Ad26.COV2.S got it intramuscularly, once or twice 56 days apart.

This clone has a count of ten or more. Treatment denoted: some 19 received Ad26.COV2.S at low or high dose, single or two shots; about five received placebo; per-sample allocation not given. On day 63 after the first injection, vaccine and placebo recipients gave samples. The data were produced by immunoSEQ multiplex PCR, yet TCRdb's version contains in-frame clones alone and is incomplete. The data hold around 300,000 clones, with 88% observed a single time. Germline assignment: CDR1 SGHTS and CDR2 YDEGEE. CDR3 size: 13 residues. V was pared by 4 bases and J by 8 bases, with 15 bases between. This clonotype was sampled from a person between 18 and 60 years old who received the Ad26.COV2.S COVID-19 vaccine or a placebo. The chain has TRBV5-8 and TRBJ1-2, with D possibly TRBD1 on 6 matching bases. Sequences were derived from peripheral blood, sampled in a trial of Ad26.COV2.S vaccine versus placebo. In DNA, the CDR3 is TGTGCCAGCAGCCCGGGAGCAGGGGTCGGCTACACCTTC. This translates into CASSPGAGVGYTF.